The 16 T cell receptor beta chains below were found in one sample sequenced in a study of vaccination effects on CD4 cells after COVID-19. Sequencing was performed with immunoSEQ multiplex PCR; in TCRdb, only in-frame clones are kept and a portion is missing. The top ten hold more than 7% of the sample, which has 37,000 or so clones, approximately 70% seen once. Their recognized antigens are unknown. Following 10 days of culture, CD4+ T cells were isolated. Participants were given two doses of BNT162b2 or mRNA-1273 vaccine. The specimen comprised CD4+ T cells from PBMCs cultured without peptide, sampled after COVID-19 vaccination. Every receptor here comes from a human donor who received a COVID-19 vaccine.

The V gene is TRBV5-1, the J gene TRBJ1-5; D is undetermined. The CDR3 has 14 amino acids. V lost 0 bases and J lost 6, with 10 bases in between. Germline V lookup: CDR1 SGHRS, CDR2 YFSETQ. In nucleotides, the CDR3 is TGCGCCAGCAGCTTGGGCAGCGGAGCTCAGCCCCAGCATTTT. It is translated as CASSLGSGAQPQHF.

This rearrangement joins TRBV6-1 to TRBJ1-2; the match to TRBD1 covers 7 bases. Germline CDR1 MNHNS, CDR2 SASEGT. This CDR3 is 12 amino acids long. The V gene end was trimmed by 2 bases and the J gene end by 12 bases; junction bases not matched to a gene: 6. Here the CDR3 DNA reads TGTGCCAGCAGTGAATCTAGGGGGCGCCACACCTTC. It specifies CASSESRGRHTF.

This chain uses TRBV5-6 with TRBJ1-1; 12 nucleotides align to TRBD1. Germline CDR1 SGHDT, CDR2 YYEEEE. The CDR3 is made up of 15 amino acids. V dropped 0 bases and J dropped 11; count of bases not matched to a gene: 8. CDR3 sequence (DNA): TGTGCCAGCAGCTTGGGGTCAGGGACAGGGGGCACGGCTTTCTTT. Translating it yields CASSLGSGTGGTAFF.

The rearrangement uses TRBV6-5 and TRBJ1-1; D unclear. Germline CDR1 and CDR2: MNHEY and SVGAGI. V gave up 2 bases and J gave up 0 bases, with 10 bases separating them. The CDR3 sequence is 15 residues long. As DNA, the CDR3 is TGTGCCAGCAGTTACGGCGGCAGACTGAACACTGAAGCTTTCTTT. Residues: CASSYGGRLNTEAFF.

Only a few counts were recorded for this clone. V gene TRBV30 combines with J gene TRBJ2-5; 7 bases are a match to TRBD1. The length of the CDR3 is 13 residues. The germline CDR1 and CDR2 sequences are GTSNPN and SVGIG (reference sequence). Germline trimming cut 8 bases from V and 4 bases from J; bases unmatched to any gene: 10. The CDR3 protein is CAGYDRVGETQYF. The CDR3 region has the DNA TGTGCCGGCTACGACAGGGTTGGAGAGACCCAGTACTTC.

The rearrangement joins TRBV5-1 to TRBJ1-6; maybe TRBD1 (5 bases). Trimming left V 0 bases short and J 6 bases short, with 10 bases between. Looked up from germline, CDR1 is SGHRS and CDR2 is YFSETQ. This CDR3 comprises 15 residues. The CDR3 DNA is TGCGCCAGCAGCTTGGAGGGACTGTCTAATTCACCCCTCCACTTT. It is translated as CASSLEGLSNSPLHF.

This chain connects TRBV9 to TRBJ2-3; D unclear. The V and J ends lost 0 bases and 3 bases respectively, with 11 bases between them. CDR1 is SGDLS, CDR2 YYNGEE, per germline. The CDR3 totals 15 residues. The CDR3 nucleotides read TGTGCCAGCAGCGTAGGGGCAGTTGGTACAGATACGCAGTATTTT. It is translated as CASSVGAVGTDTQYF.

The rearrangement uses TRBV29-1 and TRBJ2-2, with unresolved D. The V end was cut by 4 bases, the J end by 6 bases, with 12 bases between. The CDR3 consists of 13 residues. The V gene's germline CDR1 is SQVTM and CDR2 ANQGSEA. As DNA, the CDR3 is TGCAGCGTTGCCCTAAACGAAGCCGGGGAGCTGTTTTTT. Its translation: CSVALNEAGELFF.

The V and J genes are TRBV7-8 and TRBJ2-5; TRBD2 agrees at 9 bases. Per the germline V gene, CDR1 is SGHVS and CDR2 is FQNEAQ. The junction had 17 bases not matched to a gene; V was cut back by 5 bases and J by 4 bases. The CDR3 has 18 amino acids. This CDR3 reads CASSRAWAVAGAPETQYF. CDR3 DNA sequence: TGTGCCAGCAGCCGTGCGTGGGCGGTAGCGGGAGCTCCAGAGACCCAGTACTTC.

The chain is built from TRBV5-1 and TRBJ2-1, with 13 bases matching TRBD2. This CDR3 spans 19 amino acids. Germline assignment: CDR1 SGHRS and CDR2 YFSETQ. The V and J ends lost 4 bases and 1 base, in that order; junction bases with no gene match: 11. CDR3: CASSLATSGGQWSYNEQFF. CDR3 bases: TGCGCCAGCAGCCTCGCGACTAGCGGGGGGCAGTGGTCCTACAATGAGCAGTTCTTC.

This clone turned up a few times. The CDR3 protein is CASSVKSTGVRNQPQHF. The CDR3 region has the DNA TGTGCCAGCAGTGTTAAATCGACAGGGGTCCGCAATCAGCCCCAGCATTTT. The chain has TRBV2 and TRBJ1-5; TRBD1 agrees at 8 bases. V was clipped by 4 bases and J by 2 bases; unmatched bases: 10. The CDR3 is 17 amino acids. The germline V gene encodes CDR1 SNHLY and CDR2 FYNNEI.

The chain links TRBV2 to TRBJ2-3; 7 bases align to TRBD1. The germline V gene has CDR1 SNHLY and CDR2 FYNNEI. CDR3 length: 15 amino acids. The V and J ends lost 0 bases and 6 bases, in that order; junction bases with no gene match: 6. The CDR3 nucleotides read TGTGCCAGCAGTGAAGCGGCAGGGGGTGGTGATACGCAGTATTTT. Translating it yields CASSEAAGGGDTQYF.

J is TRBJ2-3 and V is TRBV5-6; no clear D. Germline CDR1 reads SGHDT; CDR2 reads YYEEEE. CDR3 length equals 15 residues. The ends were cut back, 1 base at V and 2 bases at J, with 11 bases in the middle. The CDR3 nucleotides read TGTGCCAGCAGCTTGAAGCGCCCAAACACAGATACGCAGTATTTT. Translated: CASSLKRPNTDTQYF.

This rearrangement joins TRBV7-8 to TRBJ2-1, with 11 bases that match TRBD2. CDR3 size: 16 residues. Germline values: CDR1 SGHVS, CDR2 FQNEAQ. After removal of 4 bases from V and 8 bases from J, the junction contained 10 bases not matched to a gene. For the CDR3, the DNA is TGTGCCAGCAGCTCACAAGGGGTAGCGGGGGGGGATGAGCAGTTCTTC. It translates to CASSSQGVAGGDEQFF.

There are a few counts of this clone. The chain has TRBV24-1 and TRBJ2-1; D tentatively reads TRBD1 or TRBD2 (6 bases each). CDR3 length: 16 amino acids. CDR1 is KGHDR, CDR2 SFDVKD, per germline. Trimming took off 4 bases at V and 3 bases at J, with 15 bases between the two ends. CDR3 nucleotides: TGTGCCACCAGTGAAAAAGGAGGGGGGTTCTACAATGAGCAGTTCTTC. It yields the protein CATSEKGGGFYNEQFF.

This clone was seen more than once but under ten times. The chain employs TRBV29-1 and TRBJ1-1; D unclear. This CDR3 is 13 amino acids long. Looked up from germline, CDR1 is SQVTM and CDR2 is ANQGSEA. The V gene lost 4 bases and the J gene lost 5 bases, with 14 bases spanning the gap. The CDR3 loop is CSVVGDRSTEAFF. The CDR3 region has the DNA TGCAGCGTTGTAGGCGACCGATCAACTGAAGCTTTCTTT. Together with reference TRBV29-1 and TRBJ1-1, the CDR3 gives the full variable domain: SAVISQKPSRDICQRGTSLTIQCQVDSQVTMMFWYRQQPGQSLTLIATANQGSEATYESGFVIDKFPISRPNLTFSTLTVSNMSPEDSSIYLCSVVGDRSTEAFFGQGTRLTVV.